The 28 T cell receptor beta chains presented below share a single source sample, sequenced in a study of CD8 T cells in ankylosing spondylitis. Via MiXCR, TCRdb re-called the 5' RACE reads, giving one row per CDR3 protein. The sample has more than 150,000 distinct CDR3 sequences, approximately 10% seen once. The sequenced sample consisted of blood, either unsorted or a sorted T cell fraction (not recorded which). The source is a male donor with ankylosing spondylitis or in good health (not recorded which).

There are many counts of this clonotype. This chain joins TRBV6-5 and TRBJ2-7, with D unresolved. Germline-derived CDR1 and CDR2 are MNHEY and SVGAGI. The CDR3 sequence is 11 residues long. V was pared by 4 bases and J by 6 bases, with 7 bases between. The CDR3: CASSWRSEQYF. In nucleotides, the CDR3 is TGTGCCAGCAGTTGGCGTTCCGAGCAGTACTTC.

In this sample, this clonotype turned up many times. V and J are TRBV20-1 and TRBJ2-5; possibly TRBD2 for D (5 bases). The germline V gene has CDR1 DFQATT and CDR2 SNEGSKA (reference sequence). The length of the CDR3 is 13 residues. V was pared by 0 bases and J by 5 bases, with 10 bases between. The CDR3: CSARDYSVETQYF. CDR3 bases: TGCAGTGCTAGAGATTATAGCGTTGAGACCCAGTACTTC.

This clonotype was seen more than once but under ten times. V usage is TRBV19 and J usage is TRBJ1-6; D not certain. V lost 5 bases and J 0 bases, leaving 11 bases between the germline ends. The CDR3 consists of 16 residues. In germline, CDR1 is LNHDA, CDR2 SQIVND (reference sequence). CDR3 in DNA: TGTGCCAGTAGTCCCGCGGTGAGCTCCTATAATTCACCCCTCCACTTT. Amino acids: CASSPAVSSYNSPLHF.

The sample holds many counts of this clonotype. V gene TRBV7-2 combines with J gene TRBJ1-4, with D unresolved. Germline CDR1 is SGHTA and CDR2 is FQGNSA. Trimming took 3 bases from V and 7 from J, leaving 21 bases between them. The CDR3 spans 17 residues. The CDR3 DNA is TGTGCCAGCAGCTTCGCGCAGACCATCCCAGGTGGTGAAAAACTGTTTTTT. Encoded protein: CASSFAQTIPGGEKLFF.

The rearrangement joins TRBV7-2 to TRBJ2-3; 8 nucleotides match TRBD2. Per the germline V gene, CDR1 is SGHTA and CDR2 is FQGNSA. Trimming removed 5 bases from V and 2 bases from J; junction bases left unmatched: 6. The CDR3 loop spans 15 amino acids. The CDR3 sequence is CASSRRGGYTDTQYF. The CDR3 DNA reads TGTGCCAGCAGCCGTCGGGGGGGCTACACAGATACGCAGTATTTT.

Ten or more counts support this clonotype. The V call is TRBV5-1, the J call TRBJ2-5, with a possible D match to TRBD1 (6 bases). V was trimmed by 3 bases and J by 4 bases, leaving 13 bases between them. The CDR3 contains 14 residues. CDR1 and CDR2 (germline): SGHRS, YFSETQ. CDR3 region: CASSSLQGAETQYF. The CDR3 nucleotides are TGCGCCAGCAGCTCTTTACAGGGCGCAGAGACCCAGTACTTC. Full variable domain (outside the CDR3, taken from reference TRBV5-1 and TRBJ2-5): KAGVTQTPRYLIKTRGQQVTLSCSPISGHRSVSWYQQTPGQGLQFLFEYFSETQRNKGNFPGRFSGRQFSNSRSEMNVSTLELGDSALYLCASSSLQGAETQYFGPGTRLLVL.

The rearrangement joins TRBV27 to TRBJ2-7; possible D gene TRBD1, 6 bases. The CDR3 is made up of 15 amino acids. Deletions cut 5 bases from V and 0 bases from J, with 14 bases between. CDR1 is MNHEY, CDR2 SMNVEV, per germline (reference sequence). CDR3 in amino acids: CASSHLQGVSYEQYF. The CDR3 region has the DNA TGTGCCAGCAGTCACTTACAGGGCGTCTCCTACGAGCAGTACTTC.

This clonotype was counted a few times. The rearrangement links TRBV12-3 or TRBV12-4 to TRBJ2-1; TRBD2 agrees at 11 bases. The V and J ends lost 3 bases and 7 bases, in that order; junction bases with no gene match: 8. There are 16 residues in the CDR3. CDR3 nucleotides: TGTGCCAGCAGTTTCGGACTAGCGGGCTCTCGGAATGAGCAGTTCTTC. It codes for CASSFGLAGSRNEQFF.

The J gene is TRBJ2-1, the V gene TRBV30; D unresolved. Germline values: CDR1 GTSNPN, CDR2 SVGIG (reference sequence). The CDR3 has 11 amino acids. The germline V and J ends were trimmed by 3 bases and 8 bases, with 8 bases remaining between them. CDR3 sequence reads: CAWRGFDEQFF. The CDR3 region has the DNA TGTGCCTGGAGGGGGTTTGATGAGCAGTTCTTC.

This clonotype was counted at least ten times. The chain recombines TRBV20-1 with TRBJ2-1, with 9 bases matching TRBD2. V shed 6 bases, J shed 4 bases, and the junction held 10 bases outside the gene matches. Germline V CDR1 and CDR2: DFQATT, SNEGSKA (reference sequence). The CDR3 contains 15 residues. This CDR3 is CSARLGAGGYNEQFF. CDR3 coding DNA: TGCAGTGCCCGACTTGGGGCGGGAGGGTACAATGAGCAGTTCTTC.

Many counts were recorded for this clonotype. The rearrangement joins TRBV3-1 to TRBJ2-1, with 8 bases fitting TRBD2. Unmatched junction bases numbered 9, after V lost 5 bases and J lost 6 bases. There are 15 residues in the CDR3. CDR1 and CDR2 from the germline V gene are LGHDT and YNNKEL (reference sequence). The CDR3 nucleotides are TGTGCCAGCAGCTCGACGGGACTAGTCGGCAATGAGCAGTTCTTC. Encoded protein: CASSSTGLVGNEQFF.

This chain links TRBV9 with TRBJ1-2; 8 bases are shared with TRBD1. This CDR3 is 14 amino acids long. J lost 4 bases, V lost 3 bases, and 5 bases had no gene match. The germline gives CDR1 SGDLS, CDR2 YYNGEE. CDR3 protein: CASSARGRPYGYTF. As DNA, the CDR3 is TGTGCCAGCAGCGCCAGGGGGCGCCCCTATGGCTACACCTTC.

The chain carries TRBV7-9 and TRBJ1-1, with D maybe TRBD1 (5 bases). CDR3 size: 15 residues. Trimming cost V 3 bases and J 1 base, with 12 bases left between them. CDR1 is SEHNR, CDR2 FQNEAQ, per germline (reference sequence). The CDR3 nucleotides are TGTGCCAGCAGCTTGGGCGGGAGGGGGAACACTGAAGCTTTCTTT. It codes for CASSLGGRGNTEAFF. The whole variable domain, filled in from reference TRBV7-9 and TRBJ1-1, reads DTGVSQNPRHKITKRGQNVTFRCDPISEHNRLYWYRQTLGQGPEFLTYFQNEAQLEKSRLLSDRFSAERPKGSFSTLEIQRTEQGDSAMYLCASSLGGRGNTEAFFGQGTRLTVV.

The chain has TRBV11-2 and TRBJ1-5; D perhaps matches TRBD1 (5 bases). CDR1 is SGHAT, CDR2 FQNNGV, per germline. This CDR3 spans 15 amino acids. V shed 1 base and J shed 3 bases, with 10 bases lying between them. The CDR3 DNA reads as TGTGCCAGCAGCTTAGCGGGGGGAAACAATCAGCCCCAGCATTTT. Its translation: CASSLAGGNNQPQHF.

This clonotype came up many times. The CDR3 sequence is CASSSLADSSYEQYF. The CDR3 coding sequence is TGCGCCAGCAGCTCCCTGGCGGACAGCTCCTACGAGCAGTACTTC. The chain carries TRBV5-1 and TRBJ2-7; D is perhaps TRBD1 (6 bases). V lost 3 bases to trimming and J lost 0 bases, with 13 bases between them. Germline loops: CDR1 SGHRS, CDR2 YFSETQ. This CDR3 contains 15 residues.

A few counts support this clonotype. This chain uses TRBV11-2 with TRBJ2-3; TRBD2 agrees at 14 bases. The CDR3 sequence is 18 residues long. V shed 4 bases and J 2 bases; nucleotides not matched to a gene: 8. The germline CDR1 and CDR2 sequences are SGHAT and FQNNGV. In DNA, the CDR3 is TGTGCCAGCAGCTCAAAGATGGGACTAGCGGGGGACACAGATACGCAGTATTTT. Translation: CASSSKMGLAGDTDTQYF.

The V gene is TRBV7-9, the J gene TRBJ2-1; 7 nucleotides match TRBD1. After removal of 5 bases from V and 9 bases from J, the junction contained 13 bases not matched to a gene. CDR3 length: 15 residues. Germline V gives CDR1 SEHNR, CDR2 FQNEAQ (reference sequence). The DNA for the CDR3 is TGTGCCAGCAGCCCACAGGACAGGAGGCAGCGTGAGCAGTTCTTC. Translated: CASSPQDRRQREQFF.

Ten or more counts support this clonotype. The V gene is TRBV2, the J gene TRBJ2-1; TRBD2 aligns across 9 bases. Trimming cost V 6 bases and J 0 bases; bases outside gene matches: 6. The CDR3 is made up of 16 amino acids. The germline gives CDR1 SNHLY, CDR2 FYNNEI. The DNA of the CDR3 is TGTGCCAGCAGGGGACTAGCATCGAGCTCCTACAATGAGCAGTTCTTC. It codes for CASRGLASSSYNEQFF.

This clonotype was observed many times. J is TRBJ1-6 and V is TRBV6-2 or TRBV6-3, with TRBD1 matching 7 bases. The ends lost 6 bases at V and 7 bases at J; junction bases unmatched: 3. Per germline, CDR1 MNHEY and CDR2 SVGEGT. This CDR3 spans 13 amino acids. CDR3 amino acids: CASREDRNSPLHF. The CDR3 nucleotides read TGTGCCAGCAGGGAGGACAGGAATTCACCCCTCCACTTT.

In its sample, this clonotype was seen many times. This chain connects TRBV27 to TRBJ1-3; a weak D match, TRBD1 (6 bases). Looked up from germline, CDR1 is MNHEY and CDR2 is SMNVEV (reference sequence). The CDR3 is 15 residues long. The V gene lost 2 bases and the J gene lost 1 base, with 9 bases spanning the gap. CDR3 DNA: TGTGCCAGCAGTTTAGAGGGGGTTTCTGGAAACACCATATATTTT. It yields the protein CASSLEGVSGNTIYF.

The gene calls are TRBV6-2 or TRBV6-3 and TRBJ1-2, with D possibly TRBD1 on 5 matching bases. This CDR3 is 14 amino acids long. Between the trimmed V and J ends, which lost 7 bases and 5 bases, there was a span of 17 bases. Looked up from germline, CDR1 is MNHEY and CDR2 is SVGEGT. The CDR3, as DNA: TGTGCCAGCACCATAGGGGCGACAGTTTATGGCTACACCTTC. It encodes CASTIGATVYGYTF.

As regards this clonotype: Just one base apart from a much larger clone, this may be a read error. This chain joins TRBV20-1 and TRBJ1-5; 8 bases fit TRBD1. The CDR3 covers 13 residues. Germline assignment: CDR1 DFQATT and CDR2 SNEGSKA (reference sequence). CDR3: CSTSEDRVQPQHF. The DNA of the CDR3 is TGCAGTACTAGCGAGGACAGGGTTCAGCCCCAGCATTTT.

This clonotype was counted many times. The gene calls are TRBV20-1 and TRBJ1-4; no firm D call. Germline values: CDR1 DFQATT, CDR2 SNEGSKA (reference sequence). The CDR3 consists of 12 residues. V lost 2 bases to trimming and J lost 3 bases, with 4 bases between them. CDR3 residues: CSARQPNEKLFF. CDR3 coding DNA: TGCAGTGCTAGACAGCCTAATGAAAAACTGTTTTTT.

This clonotype was detected ten times or more. This chain uses TRBV20-1 with TRBJ2-5; D unresolved. Trimming shortened V by 5 bases and J by 2 bases, and 15 bases separated the two germline ends. The germline V gene has CDR1 DFQATT and CDR2 SNEGSKA (reference sequence). This CDR3 spans 14 amino acids. The CDR3 sequence: CSAPGLLGQETQYF. Here the CDR3 DNA reads TGCAGTGCTCCCGGGCTTTTGGGACAAGAGACCCAGTACTTC.

This clonotype was detected only a few times. The chain links TRBV7-9 to TRBJ2-7; 9 bases align to TRBD1. J gave up 2 bases and V 4 bases, and 3 bases lay outside the gene matches. Germline assignment: CDR1 SEHNR and CDR2 FQNEAQ (reference sequence). This CDR3 region has 14 residues. The chain's CDR3 is CASSSRTGAYEQYF. The CDR3 DNA reads TGTGCCAGCAGCTCTCGGACAGGGGCCTACGAGCAGTACTTC.

This clonotype was seen ten or more times. This rearrangement joins TRBV12-3 or TRBV12-4 to TRBJ1-5; 7 bases align to TRBD1. V lost 2 bases to trimming and J lost 2 bases; unmatched junction nucleotides: 9. This CDR3 has 17 residues. This CDR3 is CASSLLTGDGGNQPQHF. The CDR3, as DNA: TGTGCCAGCAGTTTACTAACAGGGGACGGTGGCAATCAGCCCCAGCATTTT.

There are a few counts of this clonotype. The chain joins TRBV18 to TRBJ2-1, with 12 nucleotides matching TRBD2. This CDR3 spans 15 amino acids. Trimming cost V 3 bases and J 7 bases; bases outside gene matches: 4. CDR1 is KGHSH, CDR2 LQKENI, per germline. The CDR3: CASSPTSGRSNEQFF. The CDR3 DNA is TGTGCCAGCTCACCCACTAGCGGGAGGAGTAATGAGCAGTTCTTC. The full variable domain, rest sourced from reference TRBV18 and TRBJ2-1, is NAGVMQNPRHLVRRRGQEARLRCSPMKGHSHVYWYRQLPEEGLKFMVYLQKENIIDESGMPKERFSAEFPKEGPSILRIQQVVRGDSAAYFCASSPTSGRSNEQFFGPGTRLTVL.

The V call is TRBV12-3 or TRBV12-4, the J call TRBJ2-7; D could derive from TRBD1 or TRBD2 (5 bases each). The CDR3 has 13 amino acids. V was trimmed by 5 bases and J by 6 bases, leaving 14 bases between them. Here the CDR3 reads CASSIRPGSEQYF. CDR3 nucleotides: TGTGCCAGCAGTATTAGGCCAGGGAGCGAGCAGTACTTC.